This T cell receptor beta chain was captured in a study of memory CD4+ T cells and cytomegalovirus serostatus. Turning to the study itself: Donors were healthy Belgian adults, 9 or 10 CMV seropositive and around 23 seronegative.

About this clone itself: Its antigen is not known.

Single viable CD3+CD4+CD8-CD45RO+ cells were sorted as the memory CD4+ T cells. Total CD4+ T cells were enriched by CD4 positive selection. This table comes from immunoSEQ multiplex PCR, and its TCRdb copy is limited to in-frame clones, with some not included. Of some 50,000 clones detected, around 76% appear once; the ten largest clones hold more than 1%. Regarding the study as a whole: CMV serostatus prediction reached median AUC about 0.95, or 0.9 with US-trained model. CD4+ memory repertoires contained about two fifths of the roughly 150 reported CMV TCRbeta sequences.

This TCR was sampled from an adult in good health and CMV-seropositive. Material: memory CD4+ T cells from blood.

The CDR3 reads CASTPGQLTDTQYF. In DNA, the CDR3 is TGCGCCAGCACCCCGGGACAACTCACAGATACGCAGTATTTT. The genes are TRBV5-1 and TRBJ2-3; weak D call: TRBD1 (6 bases). V was shortened by 6 bases and J by 2 bases, with 13 bases between the two germline ends. The CDR3 sequence is 14 residues long. The germline gives CDR1 SGHRS, CDR2 YFSETQ.